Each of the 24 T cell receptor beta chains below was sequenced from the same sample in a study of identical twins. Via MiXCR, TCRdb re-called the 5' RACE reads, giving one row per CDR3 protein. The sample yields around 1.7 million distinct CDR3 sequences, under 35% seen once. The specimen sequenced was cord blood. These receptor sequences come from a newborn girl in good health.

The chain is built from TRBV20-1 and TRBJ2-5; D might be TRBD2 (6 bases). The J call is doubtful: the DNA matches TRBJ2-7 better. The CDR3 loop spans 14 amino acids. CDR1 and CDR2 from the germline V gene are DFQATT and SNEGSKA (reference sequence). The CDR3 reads CSARAGATTYEQYF. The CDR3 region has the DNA TGCAGTGCTAGAGCGGGAGCCACCACCTACGAGCAGTACTTC.

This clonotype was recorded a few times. CDR3 DNA sequence: TGTGCCAGCAGCTTAAGGATGGGCAGCAATCAGCCCCAGCATTTT. Amino acid sequence: CASSLRMGSNQPQHF. V is TRBV13 and J is TRBJ1-5; D gene unclear. Trimming stripped 2 bases from V and 1 base from J, with 9 bases between. CDR3 length equals 15 residues. The germline V gene encodes CDR1 PRHDT and CDR2 FYEKMQ (reference sequence).

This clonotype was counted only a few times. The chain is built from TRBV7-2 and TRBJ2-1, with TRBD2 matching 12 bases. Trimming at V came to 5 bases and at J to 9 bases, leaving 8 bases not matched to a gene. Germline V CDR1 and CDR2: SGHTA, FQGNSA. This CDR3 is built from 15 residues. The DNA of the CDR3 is TGTGCCAGCAGCCCGTCTAGCGGGAGGGCCGTTGAGCAGTTCTTC. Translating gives CASSPSSGRAVEQFF.

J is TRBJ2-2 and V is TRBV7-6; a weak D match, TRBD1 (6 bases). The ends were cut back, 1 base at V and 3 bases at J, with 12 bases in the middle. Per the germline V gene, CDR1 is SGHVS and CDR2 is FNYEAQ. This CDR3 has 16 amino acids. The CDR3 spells CASSLGTEFYTGELFF. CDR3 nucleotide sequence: TGTGCCAGCAGCTTAGGGACAGAGTTTTACACCGGGGAGCTGTTTTTT.

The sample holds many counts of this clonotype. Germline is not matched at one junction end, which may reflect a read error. The CDR3 DNA reads TGCGCCAGCAGCTTCCAGGGTGGGACTGAAGCTTTCTTT. This codes for CASSFQGGTEAFF. The chain uses TRBV5-6 and TRBJ1-1, with D maybe TRBD1 (5 bases). The CDR3 length is 13 residues. The germline CDR1 and CDR2 sequences are SGHDT and YYEEEE. Based on the CDR3 plus reference TRBV5-6 and TRBJ1-1, the full variable domain is DAGVTQSPTHLIKTRGQQVTLRCSPKSGHDTVSWYQQALGQGPQFIFQYYEEEERQRGNFPDRFSGHQFPNYSSELNVNALLLGDSALYLCASSFQGGTEAFFGQGTRLTVV.

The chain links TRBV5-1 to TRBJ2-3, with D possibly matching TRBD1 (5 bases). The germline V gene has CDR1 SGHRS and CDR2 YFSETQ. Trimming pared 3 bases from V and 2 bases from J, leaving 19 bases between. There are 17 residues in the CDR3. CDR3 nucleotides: TGCGCCAGCAGCTCTGACCCCAGGGTCGTTAACACAGATACGCAGTATTTT. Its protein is CASSSDPRVVNTDTQYF.

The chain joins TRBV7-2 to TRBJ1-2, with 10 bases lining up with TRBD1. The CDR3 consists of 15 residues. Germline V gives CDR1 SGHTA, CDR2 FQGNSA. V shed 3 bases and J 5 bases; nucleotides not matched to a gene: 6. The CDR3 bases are TGTGCCAGCAGCTTCCGGGACAGGGGAGGGTATGGCTACACCTTC. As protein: CASSFRDRGGYGYTF.

The CDR3: CASSLNGPGEQFF. CDR3 bases: TGTGCCAGCAGTTTAAACGGCCCTGGGGAGCAGTTCTTC. The chain uses TRBV12-3 or TRBV12-4 and TRBJ2-1; D call uncertain. V lost 2 bases, J lost 10 bases, and 12 bases lay in between. CDR3 size: 13 residues.

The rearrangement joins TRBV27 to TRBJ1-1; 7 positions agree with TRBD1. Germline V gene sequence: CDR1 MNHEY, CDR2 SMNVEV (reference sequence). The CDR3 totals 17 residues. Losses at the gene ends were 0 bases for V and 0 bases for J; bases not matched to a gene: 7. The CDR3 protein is CASSLSMAGQLNTEAFF. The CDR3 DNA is TGTGCCAGCAGTTTATCGATGGCGGGACAGTTGAACACTGAAGCTTTCTTT.

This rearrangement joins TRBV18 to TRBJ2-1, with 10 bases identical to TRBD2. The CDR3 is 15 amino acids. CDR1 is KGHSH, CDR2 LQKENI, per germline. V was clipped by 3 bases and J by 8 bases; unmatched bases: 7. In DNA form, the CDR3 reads TGTGCCAGCTCACCTCCACTAGCGGGGCTCTATGAGCAGTTCTTC. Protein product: CASSPPLAGLYEQFF.

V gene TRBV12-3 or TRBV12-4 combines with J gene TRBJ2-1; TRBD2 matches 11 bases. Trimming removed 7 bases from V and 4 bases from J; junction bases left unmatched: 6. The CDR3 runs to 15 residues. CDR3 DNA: TGTGCCAGCACGTTTGTAGCGGGAGGGTACAATGAGCAGTTCTTC. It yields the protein CASTFVAGGYNEQFF.

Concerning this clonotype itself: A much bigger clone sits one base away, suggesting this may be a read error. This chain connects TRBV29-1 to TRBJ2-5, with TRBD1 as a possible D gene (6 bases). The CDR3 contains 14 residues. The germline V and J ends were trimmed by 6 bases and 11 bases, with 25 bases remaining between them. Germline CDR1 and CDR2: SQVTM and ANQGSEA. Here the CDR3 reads CSVRLEGEYNEQYF. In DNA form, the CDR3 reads TGCAGCGTCCGGCTTGAGGGGGAATACAATGAGCAGTACTTC.

DNA of the CDR3: TGCAGTGCCAAGCAGGGGGGAGGTGGCTACACCTTC. Translated, it gives CSAKQGGGGYTF. V gene TRBV20-1 combines with J gene TRBJ1-2; TRBD1 matches 7 bases. The trim removed 6 bases at V and 7 bases at J, leaving 8 bases unmatched. Germline CDR1 and CDR2: DFQATT and SNEGSKA (reference sequence). This CDR3 region has 12 residues.

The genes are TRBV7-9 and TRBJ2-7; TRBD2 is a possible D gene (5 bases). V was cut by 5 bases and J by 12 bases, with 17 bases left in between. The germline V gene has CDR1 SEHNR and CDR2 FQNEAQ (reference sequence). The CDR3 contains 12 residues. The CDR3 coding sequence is TGTGCCAGCAGCGATCGGTCCAGCCGGGGGTACTTC. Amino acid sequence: CASSDRSSRGYF.

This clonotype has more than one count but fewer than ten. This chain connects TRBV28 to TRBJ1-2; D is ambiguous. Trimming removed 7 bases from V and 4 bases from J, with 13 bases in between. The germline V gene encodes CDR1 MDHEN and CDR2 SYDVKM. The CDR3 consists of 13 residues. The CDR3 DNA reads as TGTGCCAGCACCTCACACGGATTCTATGGCTACACCTTC. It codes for CASTSHGFYGYTF.

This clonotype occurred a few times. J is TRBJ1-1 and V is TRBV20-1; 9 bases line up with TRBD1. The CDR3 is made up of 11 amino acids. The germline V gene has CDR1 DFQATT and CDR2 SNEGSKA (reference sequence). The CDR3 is CGGQGNTEAFF. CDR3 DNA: TGCGGGGGACAGGGGAACACTGAAGCTTTCTTT.

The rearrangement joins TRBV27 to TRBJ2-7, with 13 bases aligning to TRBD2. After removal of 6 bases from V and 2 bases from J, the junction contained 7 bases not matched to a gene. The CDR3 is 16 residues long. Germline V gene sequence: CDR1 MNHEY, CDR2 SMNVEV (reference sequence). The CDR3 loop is CASSLTSGRYTYEQYF. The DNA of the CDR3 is TGTGCCAGCAGCCTGACTAGCGGGAGGTATACCTACGAGCAGTACTTC.

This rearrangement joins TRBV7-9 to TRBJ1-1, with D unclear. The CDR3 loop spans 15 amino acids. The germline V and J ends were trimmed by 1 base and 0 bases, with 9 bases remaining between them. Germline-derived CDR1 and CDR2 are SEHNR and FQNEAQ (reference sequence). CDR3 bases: TGTGCCAGCAGCTTAGTTTACAGCCTGAACACTGAAGCTTTCTTT. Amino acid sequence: CASSLVYSLNTEAFF.

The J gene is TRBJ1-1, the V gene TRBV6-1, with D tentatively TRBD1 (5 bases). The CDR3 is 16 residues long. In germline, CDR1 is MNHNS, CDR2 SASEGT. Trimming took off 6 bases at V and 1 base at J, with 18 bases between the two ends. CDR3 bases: TGTGCCAGCAGGAACCCCTCTAGGGGTGGGAACACTGAAGCTTTCTTT. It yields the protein CASRNPSRGGNTEAFF.

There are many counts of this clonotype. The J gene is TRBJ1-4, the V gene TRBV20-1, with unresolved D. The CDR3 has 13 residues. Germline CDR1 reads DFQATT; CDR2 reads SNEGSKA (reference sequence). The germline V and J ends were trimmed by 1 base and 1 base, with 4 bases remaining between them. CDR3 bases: TGCAGTGCTAGAGGACAAACTAATGAAAAACTGTTTTTT. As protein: CSARGQTNEKLFF.

For the CDR3, the DNA is TGTGCCAGCAGCTTAGGGGGGGTCCCTTACAATGAGCAGTACTTC. Translating gives CASSLGGVPYNEQYF. J is TRBJ2-7 and V is TRBV7-2, with D possibly being TRBD2 (6 bases). V lost 1 base, J lost 7 bases, and 17 bases lay in between. CDR3 length equals 15 residues. CDR1 is SGHTA, CDR2 FQGNSA, per germline.

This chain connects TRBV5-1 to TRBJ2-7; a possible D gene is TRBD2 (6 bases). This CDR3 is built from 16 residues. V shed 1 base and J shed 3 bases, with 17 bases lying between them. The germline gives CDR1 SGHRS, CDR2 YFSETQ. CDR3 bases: TGCGCCAGCAGCTTGTCCGGCCCCCGGGACTTCTACGAGCAGTACTTC. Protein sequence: CASSLSGPRDFYEQYF.

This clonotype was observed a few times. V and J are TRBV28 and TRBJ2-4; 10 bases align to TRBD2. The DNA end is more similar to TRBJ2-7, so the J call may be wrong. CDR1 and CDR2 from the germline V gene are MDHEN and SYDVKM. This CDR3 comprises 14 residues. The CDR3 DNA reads TGTGCCAGCAGTCCCCCGACTAGCGGGCACGAGCAGTACTTC. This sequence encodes CASSPPTSGHEQYF.

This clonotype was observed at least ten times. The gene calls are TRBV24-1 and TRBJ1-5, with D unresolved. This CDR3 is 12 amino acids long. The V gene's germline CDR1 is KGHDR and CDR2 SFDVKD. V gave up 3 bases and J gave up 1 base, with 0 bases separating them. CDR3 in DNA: TGTGCCACCAGTGATAGCAATCAGCCCCAGCATTTT. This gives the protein CATSDSNQPQHF.